This note documents a single TCR beta chain sequence. The sample belongs to a study of blood T cell repertoires in COVID-19. Study overall: The United States, Italy and Spain supplied acute and convalescent COVID-19 samples. In each case, the material was cDNA or gDNA derived from T cells, B-cell-depleted T cells, or PBMCs.

Method: immunoSEQ multiplex PCR; TCRdb's copy keeps in-frame clones and lacks some. This sample has a few hundred thousand clones, with 84% found just once. CDR3 size: 16 residues. J lost 2 bases, V lost 6 bases, and 8 bases had no gene match. Germline values: CDR1 MNHEY, CDR2 SMNVEV (reference sequence). The source of this sequence is a woman aged 40 to 50 who had recovered from COVID-19. The chain joins TRBV27 to TRBJ2-1; 9 nucleotides line up with TRBD2. The sequenced sample was PBMCs or T cells enriched from blood (not recorded which). CDR3 protein: CASSLRRTSAYNEQFF. The CDR3 bases are TGTGCCAGCAGCCTAAGACGGACTAGCGCCTACAATGAGCAGTTCTTC.